Described below is a single T cell receptor beta chain sequence and its context. Sequencing used immunoSEQ multiplex PCR; TCRdb keeps in-frame clones, though not all of them. The sample yields about 230,000 clones, over 80% seen once. The CDR3 length is 15 residues. CDR1 is WSHSY and CDR2 is SAAADI in the germline V gene. The V gene end was trimmed by 6 bases and the J gene end by 4 bases; junction bases not matched to a gene: 8. This entry comes from a study of blood T cell repertoires in COVID-19. The specimen sequenced was peripheral blood. The sequence was collected from a woman in her seventies with active or convalescent COVID-19. The V gene is TRBV10-2, the J gene TRBJ1-4; 7 positions agree with TRBD1. CDR3 sequence (DNA): TGCGCCAGCAGGCGGACAGGTCGCTATAATGAAAAACTGTTTTTT. Protein: CASRRTGRYNEKLFF.